The 4 T cell receptor beta chains below were found in one sample sequenced in a study of T cells in Graves' hyperthyroidism and ophthalmopathy. The TCR beta CDR3 regions underwent amplification using RNA transcripts as the source. An initial round of RT-PCR targeting the TCR CDR3 relied on the HTBI primer set. TCRdb recomputed calls from the multiplex PCR reads with MiXCR, one row per CDR3 protein. The repertoire holds about 350,000 distinct CDR3 sequences, with approximately 14% as singletons. Sequenced input: blood. The receptors stem from a woman aged 60-75 years with Graves' ophthalmopathy.

The chain links TRBV24-1 to TRBJ1-2, with a possible D match to TRBD1 (5 bases). Between the trimmed V and J ends, which lost 7 bases and 1 base, there was a span of 12 bases. Germline lookup yields CDR1 KGHDR and CDR2 SFDVKD. This CDR3 is 14 amino acids long. CDR3 sequence reads: CATSKDTYNYGYTF. The CDR3 nucleotides read TGTGCCACCAGCAAGGACACTTATAACTATGGCTACACCTTC.

This clonotype was detected a few times. This chain links TRBV9 with TRBJ2-7, with 9 bases lining up with TRBD2. This CDR3 spans 16 amino acids. Trimming removed 0 bases from V and 1 base from J; junction bases left unmatched: 5. CDR1 is SGDLS, CDR2 YYNGEE, per germline. CDR3 bases: TGTGCCAGCAGCGTAGGGGTAGCGGGAGCGTCCTACGAGCAGTACTTC. Its protein is CASSVGVAGASYEQYF.

The J gene is TRBJ2-6, the V gene TRBV29-1; D unclear. The CDR3 length is 15 residues. Germline V gene lookup returns CDR1 SQVTM and CDR2 ANQGSEA. The germline V and J ends were trimmed by 5 bases and 2 bases, with 13 bases remaining between them. CDR3 residues: CSVRAGGPGANVLTF. In DNA form, the CDR3 reads TGCAGCGTTCGGGCCGGTGGGCCTGGGGCCAACGTCCTGACTTTC.

The chain recombines TRBV20-1 with TRBJ1-3; 7 bases agree with TRBD1. The CDR3 is made up of 14 amino acids. V was clipped by 2 bases and J by 4 bases; unmatched bases: 5. CDR1 DFQATT and CDR2 SNEGSKA come from the germline V gene (reference sequence). The CDR3 DNA sequence: TGCAGTGCTAGAAGTCAGGGGGGGGGAAACACCATATATTTT. It codes for CSARSQGGGNTIYF.